This entry describes one T cell receptor beta chain. The CDR3 sequence is 15 residues long. CDR1 SEHNR and CDR2 FQNEAQ come from the germline V gene (reference sequence). Trimming removed 3 bases at V and 2 bases at J, with 12 bases between. The source of the sample is a study of blood T cell repertoires in COVID-19. Study as a whole: Researchers got acute and convalescent COVID-19 samples from the United States, Italy and Spain.

Per the study methods: For nucleated cells, counts were estimated from reference gene primer amplification. Sequencing used immunoSEQ multiplex PCR; TCRdb keeps in-frame clones, though not all of them. The V and J calls and clone size were taken over from that table, and D and trimming were inferred from the DNA. The table lists over 200,000 clones, about 90% of them singletons. Study members were between roughly 18 and 100 years old and lived in 20 to 25 US regions. Cohorts were based on clinical histories the participants reported. This sequence was found in a man aged 30 to 45 who had recovered from COVID-19. The sample comprised PBMCs or T cells enriched from blood (not recorded which). The chain employs TRBV7-9 and TRBJ2-3; tentatively, D is TRBD1 (6 bases). Here the CDR3 DNA reads TGTGCCAGCAGCTTGGATGGGACACCCACAGATACGCAGTATTTT. Its protein product is CASSLDGTPTDTQYF.